The 30 T cell receptor beta chains reported below all come from one sample, sequenced in a study of CD8+ T cells in alopecia areata (dated by TCRdb to 2017 to 2018). What this sample's time point label stands for: less than 30 weeks on oral tofacitinib. The treatment or condition label here, explained by the study, means: oral pan-JAK inhibitor, 5-10 mg twice daily. Library generation was performed with the immunoSEQ multiplex PCR assay. For TCR sequencing, RNA was extracted from every sample and reverse transcribed into cDNA to serve as template. TCRdb holds this immuneACCESS table with in-frame rearrangements only. Some clones are missing; in checked studies, unresolved V genes explain under half, and the rest has no known cause. For this sample there are around 180,000 clones; 60% appear just once. In total, the top ten clones hold over 0.9% of the sample. Sequenced here: CD4+ T cells sorted from blood, sampled at week 24, from a patient treated with tofacitinib. These receptors originate from a human donor with alopecia areata.

This clone turned up a few times. The V gene is TRBV14, the J gene TRBJ1-6, with D tentatively TRBD1 (5 bases). Trimming pared 4 bases from V and 9 bases from J, leaving 10 bases between. Germline V CDR1 and CDR2: SGHDN, FVKESK. The CDR3 has 13 amino acids. The CDR3 nucleotides read TGTGCCAGCAGCCCTGGGGGGTTTTCACCCCTCCACTTT. Residues: CASSPGGFSPLHF.

This clone came up a few times. The chain uses TRBV27 and TRBJ1-6; no clear D. The CDR3 is 15 residues long. CDR1 is MNHEY and CDR2 is SMNVEV in the germline V gene (reference sequence). The germline V and J ends were trimmed by 6 bases and 0 bases, with 9 bases remaining between them. DNA of the CDR3: TGTGCCAGCAGGTCAGGAGGCTCCTATAATTCACCCCTCCACTTT. Protein sequence: CASRSGGSYNSPLHF.

The chain recombines TRBV5-1 with TRBJ2-7, with D maybe TRBD1 (5 bases). V was trimmed by 0 bases and J by 2 bases, leaving 12 bases between them. Germline-derived CDR1 and CDR2 are SGHRS and YFSETQ. The CDR3 runs 15 residues. Here the CDR3 DNA reads TGCGCCAGCAGCTTGGCCTCAGGGTCGGCCTACGAGCAGTACTTC. This translates into CASSLASGSAYEQYF.

The genes are TRBV19 and TRBJ2-1; D might be TRBD2 (5 bases). The CDR3 is 16 residues long. Germline V gene lookup returns CDR1 LNHDA and CDR2 SQIVND (reference sequence). The ends were cut back, 3 bases at V and 8 bases at J, with 20 bases in the middle. The CDR3 loop is CASSMKSNPGSDEQFF. In DNA, the CDR3 is TGTGCCAGTAGTATGAAGTCCAATCCGGGGAGCGATGAGCAGTTCTTC.

This clone was seen only a few times. The V call is TRBV7-2, the J call TRBJ1-1; 9 bases fit TRBD1. The CDR3 totals 15 residues. Germline V gene data show CDR1 as SGHTA and CDR2 as FQGNSA. J gave up 0 bases and V 5 bases, and 4 bases lay outside the gene matches. CDR3 protein: CASSLQGAMNTEAFF. The CDR3, as DNA: TGTGCCAGCAGCCTACAGGGGGCAATGAACACTGAAGCTTTCTTT.

The DNA for the CDR3 is TGTGCCAGCACCCCCCGGGGCCTACGCGACCCCCGGCGCACAGATACGCAGTATTTT. It is translated as CASTPRGLRDPRRTDTQYF. The rearrangement links TRBV7-6 to TRBJ2-3; either TRBD1 or TRBD2 may fit D (5 bases each). There are 19 residues in the CDR3. In germline, CDR1 is SGHVS, CDR2 FNYEAQ. The V and J ends lost 7 bases and 1 base respectively, with 27 bases between them.

The rearrangement joins TRBV29-1 to TRBJ1-1; D perhaps matches TRBD1 (5 bases). CDR1 SQVTM and CDR2 ANQGSEA come from the germline V gene. This CDR3 contains 14 residues. Trimming cost V 2 bases and J 3 bases, with 13 bases left between them. CDR3 residues: CSVENGARDTEAFF. The CDR3, as DNA: TGCAGCGTTGAAAACGGGGCGCGGGACACTGAAGCTTTCTTT.

This clone showed up just once. V gene TRBV2 combines with J gene TRBJ2-3; D tentatively reads TRBD1 or TRBD2 (5 bases each). Trimming removed 1 base from V and 6 bases from J, with 14 bases in between. In germline, CDR1 is SNHLY, CDR2 FYNNEI. The CDR3 covers 15 residues. The CDR3 DNA is TGTGCCAGCAGTGAAGGAGGGACCAGGCGTGATACGCAGTATTTT. Protein product: CASSEGGTRRDTQYF.

A few counts support this clone. The chain is built from TRBV7-2 and TRBJ1-2, with a tentative D call TRBD1 (5 bases). The V end was cut by 5 bases, the J end by 5 bases, with 9 bases between. The CDR3 has 12 amino acids. Germline CDR1 SGHTA, CDR2 FQGNSA. The CDR3 here is CASSPEGYGYTF. CDR3 nucleotide sequence: TGTGCCAGCAGCCCTGAGGGGTATGGCTACACCTTC.

The chain employs TRBV2 and TRBJ2-7; the D is unclear. The germline V gene has CDR1 SNHLY and CDR2 FYNNEI. Trimming removed 6 bases from V and 7 bases from J, with 13 bases in between. The CDR3 is 12 amino acids. The CDR3 protein is CASRPFLGEQYF. The CDR3 coding sequence is TGTGCCAGCAGGCCTTTCCTCGGGGAGCAGTACTTC. Filled out from reference TRBV2 and TRBJ2-7, the complete variable domain reads EPEVTQTPSHQVTQMGQEVILRCVPISNHLYFYWYRQILGQKVEFLVSFYNNEISEKSEIFDDQFSVERPDGSNFTLKIRSTKLEDSAMYFCASRPFLGEQYFGPGTRLTVT.

The V gene is TRBV5-6, the J gene TRBJ1-2; the D is unclear. Germline assignment: CDR1 SGHDT and CDR2 YYEEEE. The CDR3 is 14 amino acids. With 4 bases removed from V and 5 bases from J, the gap between germline ends came to 15 bases. The chain's CDR3 is CASSQPGLRYGYTF. In DNA, the CDR3 is TGTGCCAGCAGCCAGCCGGGTTTACGGTATGGCTACACCTTC.

This chain links TRBV5-6 with TRBJ1-4, with 10 bases lining up with TRBD1. Germline assignment: CDR1 SGHDT and CDR2 YYEEEE. The junction had 1 base not matched to a gene; V was cut back by 0 bases and J by 8 bases. The CDR3 covers 14 residues. The CDR3 here is CASSLGTGGEKLFF. The CDR3 DNA is TGTGCCAGCAGCTTGGGGACAGGGGGAGAAAAACTGTTTTTT.

The chain couples TRBV29-1 to TRBJ2-7; no firm D call. This CDR3 has 12 amino acids. Germline CDR1 SQVTM, CDR2 ANQGSEA. V was trimmed by 4 bases and J by 3 bases, leaving 10 bases between them. CDR3 nucleotide sequence: TGCAGCGTTGTATCCGTCAACTACGAGCAGTACTTC. The encoded protein is CSVVSVNYEQYF.

The chain is built from TRBV15 and TRBJ2-1; 8 bases map to TRBD1. Looked up from germline, CDR1 is LNHNV and CDR2 is YYDKDF (reference sequence). The length of the CDR3 is 13 residues. After removal of 5 bases from V and 7 bases from J, the junction contained 4 bases not matched to a gene. The CDR3: CATSSRTGNEQFF. The CDR3 DNA reads as TGTGCCACCAGCTCCCGGACAGGGAATGAGCAGTTCTTC. Using reference TRBV15 and TRBJ2-1 for the parts outside the CDR3, the full variable domain is DAMVIQNPRYQVTQFGKPVTLSCSQTLNHNVMYWYQQKSSQAPKLLFHYYDKDFNNEADTPDNFQSRRPNTSFCFLDIRSPGLGDTAMYLCATSSRTGNEQFFGPGTRLTVL.

The V and J genes are TRBV5-8 and TRBJ2-7; D call uncertain. Germline-derived CDR1 and CDR2 are SGHTS and YDEGEE. V was clipped by 2 bases and J by 5 bases, with 11 bases between them. The CDR3 is made up of 13 amino acids. CDR3 protein: CASSFRGSHEQYF. The CDR3 DNA reads TGTGCCAGCAGCTTTCGAGGATCCCACGAGCAGTACTTC.

The chain carries TRBV2 and TRBJ2-6; D not resolved. CDR1 is SNHLY, CDR2 FYNNEI, per germline. V was trimmed by 7 bases and J by 0 bases, leaving 10 bases between them. The CDR3 is 15 residues long. The CDR3 is CASNQDISGANVLTF. For the CDR3, the DNA is TGTGCCAGCAATCAGGATATCTCTGGGGCCAACGTCCTGACTTTC.

The V gene is TRBV5-6, the J gene TRBJ1-6, with 9 bases identical to TRBD1. V trimming: 4 bases; J trimming: 6 bases; junction bases outside the gene matches: 8. The CDR3 spans 16 residues. Germline V gives CDR1 SGHDT, CDR2 YYEEEE. This CDR3 is CASSPAGTGSNSPLHF. CDR3 DNA: TGTGCCAGCAGCCCGGCCGGGACAGGGTCTAATTCACCCCTCCACTTT.

V gene TRBV7-3 combines with J gene TRBJ2-1; 7 bases match TRBD2. Germline V gene lookup returns CDR1 SGHTA and CDR2 FQGTGA. This CDR3 is 15 amino acids long. V dropped 5 bases and J dropped 1; count of bases not matched to a gene: 5. This CDR3 reads CASSPRAGSYNEQFF. CDR3 bases: TGTGCCAGCAGCCCAAGAGCGGGATCCTACAATGAGCAGTTCTTC.

The V call is TRBV10-3, the J call TRBJ1-2; TRBD1 might be the D (5 bases). The V end lost 3 bases, the J end lost 4 bases, and 24 bases lay between the germline ends. CDR1 and CDR2 from the germline V gene are ENHRY and SYGVKD. The length of the CDR3 is 18 residues. CDR3 coding DNA: TGTGCCATCAGTGACCTCCTTCCCGGGCAGGGAAGAGTCTATGGCTACACCTTC. Encoded protein: CAISDLLPGQGRVYGYTF.

This chain joins TRBV12-5 and TRBJ2-1; D is possibly TRBD1 (6 bases). The V and J ends lost 4 bases and 6 bases respectively, with 10 bases between them. The CDR3 spans 13 residues. Germline values: CDR1 LGHNT, CDR2 FRNRAP. The CDR3 region has the DNA TGTGCTAGTGGTTACATACAGGGCAATGAGCAGTTCTTC. Translation gives CASGYIQGNEQFF. The complete variable domain, with remaining parts taken from reference TRBV12-5 and TRBJ2-1, reads DARVTQTPRHKVTEMGQEVTMRCQPILGHNTVFWYRQTMMQGLELLAYFRNRAPLDDSGMPKDRFSAEMPDATLATLKIQPSEPRDSAVYFCASGYIQGNEQFFGPGTRLTVL.

V is TRBV7-6 and J is TRBJ2-7, with unresolved D. V was cut by 5 bases and J by 3 bases, with 20 bases left in between. The CDR3 extends over 16 amino acids. Germline CDR1 reads SGHVS; CDR2 reads FNYEAQ. DNA for the CDR3: TGTGCCAGCAGCCCCTTATTATTGGGGTTAAGCTACGAGCAGTACTTC. This sequence encodes CASSPLLLGLSYEQYF. The full variable domain, rest sourced from reference TRBV7-6 and TRBJ2-7, is GAGVSQSPRYKVTKRGQDVALRCDPISGHVSLYWYRQALGQGPEFLTYFNYEAQQDKSGLPNDRFSAERPEGSISTLTIQRTEQRDSAMYRCASSPLLLGLSYEQYFGPGTRLTVT.

This rearrangement joins TRBV6-5 to TRBJ1-2, with 9 bases lining up with TRBD1. Germline CDR1 and CDR2: MNHEY and SVGAGI. J lost 5 bases, V lost 5 bases, and 6 bases had no gene match. The CDR3 sequence is 14 residues long. The CDR3: CASSPSDRGYGYTF. CDR3 sequence (DNA): TGTGCCAGCAGTCCCTCGGACAGGGGATATGGCTACACCTTC.

This chain connects TRBV2 to TRBJ1-6, with D possibly being TRBD1 (5 bases). V shed 6 bases and J shed 4 bases, with 13 bases lying between them. The CDR3 loop spans 15 amino acids. Per the germline V gene, CDR1 is SNHLY and CDR2 is FYNNEI. In DNA, the CDR3 is TGTGCCAGCAGGCCGGGGACGGAATATAATTCACCCCTCCACTTT. It is translated as CASRPGTEYNSPLHF. The full variable domain, its missing parts supplied by reference TRBV2 and TRBJ1-6, is EPEVTQTPSHQVTQMGQEVILRCVPISNHLYFYWYRQILGQKVEFLVSFYNNEISEKSEIFDDQFSVERPDGSNFTLKIRSTKLEDSAMYFCASRPGTEYNSPLHFGNGTRLTVT.

This clone has just a few counts. The rearrangement joins TRBV19 to TRBJ1-2; D remains unclear. V was clipped by 6 bases and J by 8 bases, with 10 bases between them. The germline V gene encodes CDR1 LNHDA and CDR2 SQIVND (reference sequence). This CDR3 is 11 amino acids long. The CDR3 sequence is CASSRMGGYTF. CDR3 DNA: TGTGCCAGTAGCCGAATGGGGGGCTACACCTTC.

The rearrangement links TRBV5-1 to TRBJ1-4; 9 bases are a match to TRBD1. This CDR3 spans 14 amino acids. V lost 4 bases to trimming and J lost 8 bases; unmatched junction nucleotides: 6. Germline V gives CDR1 SGHRS, CDR2 YFSETQ. CDR3 in amino acids: CASSPGQGREKLFF. For the CDR3, the DNA is TGCGCCAGCAGCCCGGGACAGGGACGGGAAAAACTGTTTTTT.

The V call is TRBV30, the J call TRBJ1-1, with TRBD1 as a possible D gene (6 bases). The ends were cut back, 1 base at V and 1 base at J, with 16 bases in the middle. The length of the CDR3 is 16 residues. The germline gives CDR1 GTSNPN, CDR2 SVGIG (reference sequence). The CDR3 nucleotides read TGTGCCTGGAGTGCCCTCGGGAGCAGGGGGAACACTGAAGCTTTCTTT. Its translation: CAWSALGSRGNTEAFF.

This clone turned up a few times. The chain couples TRBV6-6 to TRBJ2-3, with D possibly called TRBD1 or TRBD2 (5 bases each). V dropped 7 bases and J dropped 2 bases, with 16 bases sitting between them. The CDR3 is made up of 15 amino acids. Germline V gene sequence: CDR1 MNHNY, CDR2 SVGAGI (reference sequence). CDR3 protein: CASTNRGANTDTQYF. In DNA, the CDR3 is TGTGCCAGCACCAACCGAGGGGCCAACACAGATACGCAGTATTTT.

In this sample, this clone turned up a few times. The chain joins TRBV11-2 to TRBJ2-2; weak D call: TRBD1 (6 bases). Trimming took 5 bases from V and 1 from J, leaving 14 bases between them. The CDR3 has 16 amino acids. Germline assignment: CDR1 SGHAT and CDR2 FQNNGV. CDR3 region: CASSQTDRKNTGELFF. In DNA, the CDR3 is TGTGCCAGCAGCCAAACGGACAGAAAGAACACCGGGGAGCTGTTTTTT.

This CDR3 reads CASIEGTVATNEKLFF. CDR3 DNA sequence: TGTGCCAGCATTGAGGGGACAGTTGCAACTAATGAAAAACTGTTTTTT. V usage is TRBV2 and J usage is TRBJ1-4; 7 bases agree with TRBD1. The CDR3 is 16 amino acids. CDR1 and CDR2 (germline): SNHLY, FYNNEI. V gave up 7 bases and J gave up 0 bases; unmatched junction bases: 8.

The chain employs TRBV30 and TRBJ1-1; D not resolved. The V end was cut by 0 bases, the J end by 4 bases, with 9 bases between. Germline V gives CDR1 GTSNPN, CDR2 SVGIG (reference sequence). CDR3 length: 13 amino acids. The CDR3 coding sequence is TGTGCCTGGAGTGTACTCGACGGCACTGAAGCTTTCTTT. The encoded protein is CAWSVLDGTEAFF.